Below are 21 T cell receptor beta chains sequenced from a single sample in a study of blood T cell repertoires in COVID-19. Some clones are missing from TCRdb's copy, which holds only in-frame ones; the method was immunoSEQ multiplex PCR. The table records about 150,000 clones, roughly 81% of them present only once. Sequenced input: peripheral blood. These TCRs come from a woman older than 75 with COVID-19, enrolled during active disease.

The chain combines TRBV11-2 with TRBJ2-7, with a possible D match to TRBD1 (5 bases). Germline V lookup: CDR1 SGHAT, CDR2 FQNNGV. The CDR3 extends over 10 amino acids. The CDR3 protein is CAIYNREQYF. The CDR3 DNA is TGTGCTATCTATAACAGGGAGCAGTACTTC.

This clone has more than one count but fewer than ten. The V call is TRBV12-5, the J call TRBJ2-1, with 7 bases identical to TRBD2. There are 16 residues in the CDR3. Germline lookup yields CDR1 LGHNT and CDR2 FRNRAP. Trimming removed 1 base from V and 12 bases from J; junction bases left unmatched: 15. CDR3 sequence reads: CASGLAESGKEERQFF. In DNA, the CDR3 is TGTGCTAGTGGTTTGGCTGAAAGCGGGAAGGAAGAACGGCAGTTCTTC.

This rearrangement joins TRBV28 to TRBJ2-3; possibly TRBD2 for D (5 bases). The CDR3 length is 11 residues. Germline V gene lookup returns CDR1 MDHEN and CDR2 SYDVKM. Trimming pared 5 bases from V and 11 bases from J, leaving 11 bases between. The CDR3 region is CASSLRAEQYF. CDR3 sequence (DNA): TGTGCCAGCAGTCTCCGAGCGGAGCAGTATTTT.

This clone was counted a few times. V usage is TRBV19 and J usage is TRBJ2-3; 7 bases agree with TRBD2. This CDR3 is built from 12 residues. V lost 6 bases to trimming and J lost 6 bases; unmatched junction nucleotides: 3. The V gene's germline CDR1 is LNHDA and CDR2 SQIVND (reference sequence). In DNA form, the CDR3 reads TGTGCCAGTAGCGTGGGGGGGGATACGCAGTATTTT. Protein sequence: CASSVGGDTQYF.

The rearrangement links TRBV28 to TRBJ1-1; 7 nucleotides align to TRBD1. The CDR3 runs to 12 residues. CDR1 is MDHEN, CDR2 SYDVKM, per germline. The chain's CDR3 is CALRPGGTEAFF. DNA for the CDR3: TGTGCACTCAGGCCAGGGGGCACTGAAGCTTTCTTT.

V usage is TRBV7-8 and J usage is TRBJ2-1; 7 bases agree with TRBD1. V gave up 1 base and J gave up 4 bases; unmatched junction bases: 4. Germline V gives CDR1 SGHVS, CDR2 FQNEAQ. The CDR3 covers 15 residues. CDR3 coding DNA: TGTGCCAGCAGCTTAGAGGACAGGCTATACAATGAGCAGTTCTTC. Its protein product is CASSLEDRLYNEQFF. The variable domain in full, with the rest retrieved from reference TRBV7-8 and TRBJ2-1, is GAGVSQSPRYKVAKRGQDVALRCDPISGHVSLFWYQQALGQGPEFLTYFQNEAQLDKSGLPSDRFFAERPEGSVSTLKIQRTQQEDSAVYLCASSLEDRLYNEQFFGPGTRLTVL.

This clone was counted a few times. The CDR3 here is CASSLGSTGRNTEAFF. CDR3 DNA: TGTGCCAGCAGCTTAGGCTCGACAGGAAGGAACACTGAAGCTTTCTTT. This chain connects TRBV11-1 to TRBJ1-1; possibly TRBD1 for D (6 bases). The CDR3 totals 16 residues. Germline V gene lookup returns CDR1 SGHAT and CDR2 FQDESV (reference sequence). The ends were cut back, 1 base at V and 1 base at J, with 13 bases in the middle.

The rearrangement links TRBV27 to TRBJ1-5, with D hard to call. The CDR3 runs to 13 residues. Germline V gene sequence: CDR1 MNHEY, CDR2 SMNVEV (reference sequence). Deletions cut 2 bases from V and 3 bases from J, with 5 bases between. This CDR3 reads CASSLAFNQPQHF. The CDR3 bases are TGTGCCAGCAGTTTAGCGTTCAATCAGCCCCAGCATTTT.

This rearrangement joins TRBV3-1 (or the pseudogene TRBV3-2) to TRBJ2-3, with unresolved D. Per germline, CDR1 LGHDT and CDR2 YNNKEL (reference sequence). This CDR3 comprises 14 residues. V gave up 1 base and J gave up 5 bases, with 10 bases separating them. CDR3 in DNA: TGTGCCAGCAGCCAAGGGCTCGTTCGAGATACGCAGTATTTT. Translating it yields CASSQGLVRDTQYF.

The chain uses TRBV3-1 (or the pseudogene TRBV3-2) and TRBJ2-3; 9 bases are a match to TRBD2. The CDR3 loop spans 21 amino acids. Germline loops: CDR1 LGHDT, CDR2 YNNKEL (reference sequence). Losses at the gene ends were 5 bases for V and 1 base for J; bases not matched to a gene: 22. Written as DNA, the CDR3 is TGTGCCAGCAGCGTCCCGGACGGGAAGGGGATCCAGCGGGGGGGCACAGATACGCAGTATTTT. Translating it yields CASSVPDGKGIQRGGTDTQYF.

The chain combines TRBV5-1 with TRBJ1-2; D is ambiguous. This CDR3 is built from 13 residues. Germline CDR1 is SGHRS and CDR2 is YFSETQ. The V and J ends lost 4 bases and 8 bases respectively, with 15 bases between them. As DNA, the CDR3 is TGCGCCAGCAGCCTAGGGAGGGCGCGGGGCTACACCTTC. Protein: CASSLGRARGYTF.

The V call is TRBV27, the J call TRBJ2-3; 8 bases line up with TRBD1. Per the germline V gene, CDR1 is MNHEY and CDR2 is SMNVEV (reference sequence). CDR3 size: 14 residues. Losses at the gene ends were 3 bases for V and 5 bases for J; bases not matched to a gene: 4. CDR3 protein: CASSLDRDRDTQYF. The CDR3 bases are TGTGCCAGCAGTTTGGACAGGGACCGAGATACGCAGTATTTT.

This chain uses TRBV21-1 with TRBJ1-6; the table names TRBD1, a call not compared with the DNA. TRBV21-1 constitutes a pseudogene. The CDR3 sequence is 23 residues long. CDR3 bases: TGTGCCAGCAGCAAAGTGTCCCATCACCGACAGGTCCCACCGAGCTCCTATAATTCACCCCTCCACTTT. Translation gives CASSKVSHHRQVPPSSYNSPLHF.

This chain links TRBV19 with TRBJ2-7; D is possibly TRBD2 (6 bases). CDR1 LNHDA and CDR2 SQIVND come from the germline V gene (reference sequence). The CDR3 is made up of 14 amino acids. Trimming removed 5 bases from V and 4 bases from J, with 15 bases in between. The CDR3 region has the DNA TGTGCCAGTAGTTACGGGGACTCCTTTTACGAGCAGTACTTC. Residues: CASSYGDSFYEQYF.

The chain combines TRBV30 with TRBJ2-7, with a tentative D call TRBD1 (7 bases). CDR1 is GTSNPN and CDR2 is SVGIG in the germline V gene (reference sequence). This CDR3 comprises 14 residues. V lost 1 base and J 11 bases, leaving 21 bases between the germline ends. In nucleotides, the CDR3 is TGTGCCTGGAGTGCCTGGCGACAGGGAGGTTGGGAGTACTTC. As protein: CAWSAWRQGGWEYF.

This clone showed up just once. This chain links TRBV18 with TRBJ1-1; 9 positions agree with TRBD1. From germline, CDR1 is KGHSH and CDR2 LQKENI. The junction had 8 bases not matched to a gene; V was cut back by 5 bases and J by 4 bases. The CDR3 covers 15 residues. CDR3 loop: CASSSSTGGGTEAFF. CDR3 in DNA: TGTGCCAGCTCATCGTCGACAGGGGGTGGCACTGAAGCTTTCTTT.

This clone was observed a handful of times. The chain has TRBV3-1 (or the pseudogene TRBV3-2) and TRBJ2-5; 10 bases agree with TRBD2. The V and J ends lost 1 base and 2 bases, in that order; junction bases with no gene match: 10. Germline values: CDR1 LGHDT, CDR2 YNNKEL (reference sequence). The CDR3 covers 18 residues. The CDR3 loop is CASSQGPYSGGPQETQYF. CDR3 nucleotides: TGTGCCAGCAGCCAAGGTCCCTATAGCGGGGGGCCTCAAGAGACCCAGTACTTC.

This sequence joins TRBV23-1 and TRBJ2-5; 15 nucleotides match TRBD2. TRBV23-1 is filed as an ORF, its function uncertain. V trimming: 3 bases; J trimming: 1 base; junction bases outside the gene matches: 9. The CDR3 extends over 19 amino acids. In DNA form, the CDR3 reads TGCGCCAGCAGTCATACGGGACTAGCGGGGGGCAAGATCCAAGAGACCCAGTACTTC. Translated, it gives CASSHTGLAGGKIQETQYF.

This sequence joins TRBV6-6 and TRBJ2-7, with 8 bases identical to TRBD2. Germline loops: CDR1 MNHNY, CDR2 SVGAGI (reference sequence). Unmatched junction bases numbered 3, after V lost 2 bases and J lost 0 bases. The CDR3 has 15 residues. The CDR3 here is CASSYGAGGSYEQYF. As DNA, the CDR3 is TGTGCCAGCAGTTACGGTGCGGGGGGCTCCTACGAGCAGTACTTC.

The CDR3: CASSPTQGEPQHF. As DNA, the CDR3 is TGTGCCAGCTCACCGACACAGGGTGAGCCCCAGCATTTT. This sequence joins TRBV18 and TRBJ1-5, with TRBD1 as a possible D gene (6 bases). CDR3 length equals 13 residues. The germline gives CDR1 KGHSH, CDR2 LQKENI. V gave up 3 bases and J gave up 8 bases, with 11 bases separating them.

The chain is built from TRBV18 and TRBJ2-5; D is uncertain. The V end was cut by 4 bases, the J end by 1 base, with 7 bases between. Looked up from germline, CDR1 is KGHSH and CDR2 is LQKENI. CDR3 length equals 13 residues. In DNA form, the CDR3 reads TGTGCCAGCTCACTCCAGGTCCAAGAGACCCAGTACTTC. As protein: CASSLQVQETQYF.